The 3 T cell receptor beta chains reported below all come from one sample, sequenced in a study of T cell responses to AZD1222 COVID-19 vaccine (dated by TCRdb to 2020 to 2023). Library preparation was by the immunoSEQ multiplex PCR assay. Imported from immuneACCESS, the table was reduced by TCRdb to in-frame sequences with V and J called. These copies leave out some clones; in studies compared against another copy, an unresolved V gene accounts for under half, and the cause of the remainder is not known. The sample includes 100,000 to 150,000 clones, with about 88% observed a single time. The ten largest clones add up to roughly 4% of the sample. The sample's time point label, in plain terms: baseline before first vaccination. The sample consisted of peripheral blood, taken on day 0 of AZD1222 vaccination. The origin of the receptors is an adult in good health.

J is TRBJ2-2 and V is TRBV7-3; no reliable D call. The ends were cut back, 5 bases at V and 3 bases at J, with 7 bases in the middle. The CDR3 contains 13 residues. CDR1 SGHTA and CDR2 FQGTGA come from the germline V gene. The CDR3 reads CASSPWDTGELFF. In nucleotides, the CDR3 is TGTGCCAGCAGCCCCTGGGACACCGGGGAGCTGTTTTTT. Supplemented by reference TRBV7-3 and TRBJ2-2, the full variable domain reads GAGVSQTPSNKVTEKGKYVELRCDPISGHTALYWYRQSLGQGPEFLIYFQGTGAADDSGLPNDRFFAVRPEGSVSTLKIQRTERGDSAVYLCASSPWDTGELFFGEGSRLTVL.

The chain links TRBV6-5 to TRBJ1-6; D gene ambiguous. Per the germline V gene, CDR1 is MNHEY and CDR2 is SVGAGI. V lost 0 bases and J lost 8, with 2 bases in between. There are 12 residues in the CDR3. CDR3 nucleotides: TGTGCCAGCAGTTACTCTGATTCACCCCTCCACTTT. Translating it yields CASSYSDSPLHF.

V and J are TRBV9 and TRBJ2-7; TRBD1 agrees at 7 bases. The V and J ends lost 4 bases and 5 bases, in that order; junction bases with no gene match: 9. In germline, CDR1 is SGDLS, CDR2 YYNGEE. The CDR3 loop spans 14 amino acids. The CDR3: CASSFLDRAHEQYF. In DNA form, the CDR3 reads TGTGCCAGCAGCTTCCTCGACAGGGCCCACGAGCAGTACTTC.